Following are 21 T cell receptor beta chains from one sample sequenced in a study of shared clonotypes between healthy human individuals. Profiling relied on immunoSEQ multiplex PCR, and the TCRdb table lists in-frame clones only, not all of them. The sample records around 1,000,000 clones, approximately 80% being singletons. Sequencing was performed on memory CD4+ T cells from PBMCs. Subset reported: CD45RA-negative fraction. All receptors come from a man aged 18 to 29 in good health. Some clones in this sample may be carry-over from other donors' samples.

CDR3 in DNA: TGTGCCAGCAGCATACTAGGGGAGACCCAGTACTTC. This codes for CASSILGETQYF. V is TRBV5-6 and J is TRBJ2-5, with D possibly TRBD2 on 5 matching bases. V was shortened by 4 bases and J by 5 bases, with 9 bases between the two germline ends. This CDR3 region has 12 residues. CDR1 is SGHDT and CDR2 is YYEEEE in the germline V gene.

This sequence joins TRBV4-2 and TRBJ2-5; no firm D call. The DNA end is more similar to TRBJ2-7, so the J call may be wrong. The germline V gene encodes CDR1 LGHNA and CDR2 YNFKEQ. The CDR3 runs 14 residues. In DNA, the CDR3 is TGTGCCAGCAGCCCCGGTGGTCCGGCCTACGAGCAGTACTTC. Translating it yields CASSPGGPAYEQYF.

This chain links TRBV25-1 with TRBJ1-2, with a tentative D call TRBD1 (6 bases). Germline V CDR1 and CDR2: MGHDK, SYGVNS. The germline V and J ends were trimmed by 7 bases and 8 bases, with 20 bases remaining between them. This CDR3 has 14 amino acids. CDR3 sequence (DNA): TGTGCCAGCACCGTAAGCGGGGGCGCGGGGGGCTACACCTTC. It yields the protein CASTVSGGAGGYTF.

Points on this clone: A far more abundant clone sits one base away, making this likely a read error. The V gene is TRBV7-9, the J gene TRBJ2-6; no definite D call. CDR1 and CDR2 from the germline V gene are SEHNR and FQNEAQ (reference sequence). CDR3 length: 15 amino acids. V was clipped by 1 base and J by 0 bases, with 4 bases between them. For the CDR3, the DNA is TGTGCCAGCAGCTTAGGGTACTCTGGGGCCAACGTCCTGACTTTC. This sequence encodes CASSLGYSGANVLTF. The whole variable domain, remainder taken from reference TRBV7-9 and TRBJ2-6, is DTGVSQNPRHKITKRGQNVTFRCDPISEHNRLYWYRQTLGQGPEFLTYFQNEAQLEKSRLLSDRFSAERPKGSFSTLEIQRTEQGDSAMYLCASSLGYSGANVLTFGAGSRLTVL.

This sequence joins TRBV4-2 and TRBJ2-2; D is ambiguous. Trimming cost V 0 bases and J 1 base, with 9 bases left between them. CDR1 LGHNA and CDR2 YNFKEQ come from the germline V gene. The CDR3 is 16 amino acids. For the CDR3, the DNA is TGTGCCAGCAGCCAAGAAGTGGCGGAGAACACCGGGGAGCTGTTTTTT. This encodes CASSQEVAENTGELFF.

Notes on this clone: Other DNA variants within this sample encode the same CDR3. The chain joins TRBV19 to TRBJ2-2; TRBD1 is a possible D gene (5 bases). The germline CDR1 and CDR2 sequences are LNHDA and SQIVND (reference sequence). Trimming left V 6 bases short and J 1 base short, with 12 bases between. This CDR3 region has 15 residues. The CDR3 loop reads CASRGWGLNTGELFF. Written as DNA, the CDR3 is TGTGCCAGTAGGGGGTGGGGCCTGAACACCGGGGAGCTGTTTTTT.

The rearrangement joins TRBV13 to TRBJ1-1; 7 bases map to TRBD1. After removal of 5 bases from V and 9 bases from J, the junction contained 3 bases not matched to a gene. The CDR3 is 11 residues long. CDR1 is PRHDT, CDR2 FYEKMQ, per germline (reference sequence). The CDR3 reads CASSQGVKAFF. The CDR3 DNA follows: TGTGCCAGCAGCCAGGGGGTCAAAGCTTTCTTT.

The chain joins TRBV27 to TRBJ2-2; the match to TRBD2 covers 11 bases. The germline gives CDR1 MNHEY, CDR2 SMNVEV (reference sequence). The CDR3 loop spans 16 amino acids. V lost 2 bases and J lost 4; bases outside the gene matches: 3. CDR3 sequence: CASSLTGLAGTGELFF. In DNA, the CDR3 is TGTGCCAGCAGTTTAACCGGACTAGCGGGCACCGGGGAGCTGTTTTTT.

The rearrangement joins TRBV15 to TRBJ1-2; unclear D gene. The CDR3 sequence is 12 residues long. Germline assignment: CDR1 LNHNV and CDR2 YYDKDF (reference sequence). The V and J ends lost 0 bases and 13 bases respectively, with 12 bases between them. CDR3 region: CATSRESLGLTF. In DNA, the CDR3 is TGTGCCACCAGCAGAGAGTCATTAGGCCTCACCTTC.

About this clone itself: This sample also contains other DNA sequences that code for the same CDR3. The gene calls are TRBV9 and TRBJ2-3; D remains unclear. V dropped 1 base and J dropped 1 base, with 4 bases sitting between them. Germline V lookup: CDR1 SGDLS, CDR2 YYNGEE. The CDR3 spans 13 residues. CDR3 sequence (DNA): TGTGCCAGCAGCGTACAAGGCACAGATACGCAGTATTTT. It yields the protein CASSVQGTDTQYF. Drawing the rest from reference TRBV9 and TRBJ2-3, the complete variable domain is DSGVTQTPKHLITATGQRVTLRCSPRSGDLSVYWYQQSLDQGLQFLIQYYNGEERAKGNILERFSAQQFPDLHSELNLSSLELGDSALYFCASSVQGTDTQYFGPGTRLTVL.

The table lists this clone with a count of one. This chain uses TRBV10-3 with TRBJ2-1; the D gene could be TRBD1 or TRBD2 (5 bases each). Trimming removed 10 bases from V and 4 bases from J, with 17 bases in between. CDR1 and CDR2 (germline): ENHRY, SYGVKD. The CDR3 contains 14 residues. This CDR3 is CATKPGTVYNEQFF. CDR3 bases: TGTGCCACCAAGCCCGGGACGGTTTACAATGAGCAGTTCTTC.

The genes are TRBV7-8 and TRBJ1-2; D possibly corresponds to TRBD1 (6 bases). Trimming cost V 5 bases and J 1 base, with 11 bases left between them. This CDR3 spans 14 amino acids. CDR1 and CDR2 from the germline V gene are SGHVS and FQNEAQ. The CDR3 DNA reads TGTGCCAGCAGCCCTAGCAGGGGTAACTATGGCTACACCTTC. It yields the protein CASSPSRGNYGYTF.

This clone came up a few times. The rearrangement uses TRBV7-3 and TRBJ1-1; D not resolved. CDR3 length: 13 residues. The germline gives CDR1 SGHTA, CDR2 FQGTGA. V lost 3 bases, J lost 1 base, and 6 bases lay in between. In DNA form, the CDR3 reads TGTGCCAGCAGCTTCAACGGGAACACTGAAGCTTTCTTT. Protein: CASSFNGNTEAFF.

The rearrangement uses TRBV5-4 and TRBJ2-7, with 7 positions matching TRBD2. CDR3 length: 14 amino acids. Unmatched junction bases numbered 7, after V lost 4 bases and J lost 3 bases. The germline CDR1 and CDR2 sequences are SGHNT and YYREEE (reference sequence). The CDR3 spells CASSQDSSGYEQYF. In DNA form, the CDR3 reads TGTGCCAGCAGCCAAGATTCTAGCGGCTACGAGCAGTACTTC.

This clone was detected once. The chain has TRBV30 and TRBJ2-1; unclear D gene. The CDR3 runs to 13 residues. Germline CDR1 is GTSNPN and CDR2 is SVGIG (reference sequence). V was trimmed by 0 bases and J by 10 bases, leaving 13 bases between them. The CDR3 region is CAWSVGGIAEQFF. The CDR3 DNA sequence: TGTGCCTGGAGTGTAGGTGGGATCGCGGAGCAGTTCTTC.

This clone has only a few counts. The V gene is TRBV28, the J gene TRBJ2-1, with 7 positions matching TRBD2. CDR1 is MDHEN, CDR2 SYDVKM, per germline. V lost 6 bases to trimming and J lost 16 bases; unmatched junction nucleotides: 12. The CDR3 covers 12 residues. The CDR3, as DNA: TGTGCCAGCAGCCGTATTGGGGGGGAGGGCTTCTTC. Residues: CASSRIGGEGFF.

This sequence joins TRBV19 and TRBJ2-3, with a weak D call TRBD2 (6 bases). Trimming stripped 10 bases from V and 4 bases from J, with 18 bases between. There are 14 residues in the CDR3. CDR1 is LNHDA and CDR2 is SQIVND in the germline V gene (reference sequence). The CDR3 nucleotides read TGTGCCACCTCACCCGGGAGTCGCCCAGATACGCAGTATTTT. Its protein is CATSPGSRPDTQYF.

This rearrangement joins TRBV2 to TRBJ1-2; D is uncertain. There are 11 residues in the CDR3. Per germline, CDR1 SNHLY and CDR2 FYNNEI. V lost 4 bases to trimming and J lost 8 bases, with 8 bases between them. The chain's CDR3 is CASSAERGYTF. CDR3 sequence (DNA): TGTGCCAGCAGTGCCGAACGGGGCTACACCTTC.

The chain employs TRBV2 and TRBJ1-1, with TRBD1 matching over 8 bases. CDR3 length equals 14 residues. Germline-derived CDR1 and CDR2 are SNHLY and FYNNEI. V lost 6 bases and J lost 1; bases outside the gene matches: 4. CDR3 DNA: TGTGCCAGCAGGCAGGGGGCGAGGAACACTGAAGCTTTCTTT. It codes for CASRQGARNTEAFF.

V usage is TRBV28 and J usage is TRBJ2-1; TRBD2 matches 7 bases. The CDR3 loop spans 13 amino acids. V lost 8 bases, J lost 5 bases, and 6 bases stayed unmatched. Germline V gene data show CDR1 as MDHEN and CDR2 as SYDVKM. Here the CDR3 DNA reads TGTGCCAGCCTTAGCGGGCTTAACAATGAGCAGTTCTTC. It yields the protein CASLSGLNNEQFF.

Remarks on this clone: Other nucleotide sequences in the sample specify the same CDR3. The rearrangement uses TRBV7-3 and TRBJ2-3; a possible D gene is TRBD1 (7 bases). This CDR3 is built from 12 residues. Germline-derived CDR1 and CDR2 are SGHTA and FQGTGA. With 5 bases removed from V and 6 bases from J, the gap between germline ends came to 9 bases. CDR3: CASSPGGDTQYF. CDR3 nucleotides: TGTGCCAGCAGCCCAGGGGGGGATACGCAGTATTTT.